A single sample is the source of the 2 T cell receptor beta chains below, sequenced in a study of T cell repertoires in ileal Crohn's disease. Measured with immunoSEQ multiplex PCR; TCRdb has only the in-frame clones, and not every one. The table includes 13,000 or so clones, roughly 73% detected once. Sample time point: neoterminal ileum biopsy at postoperative endoscopy, about 6 months after surgery. The sequenced sample consisted of ileal tissue. The receptor source for this set is an adult with Crohn's disease.

This chain uses TRBV30 with TRBJ1-5; the match to TRBD1 covers 9 bases. The CDR3 consists of 12 residues. Germline V gene lookup returns CDR1 GTSNPN and CDR2 SVGIG (reference sequence). With 6 bases clipped from V and 5 bases from J, the junction kept 2 bases outside the gene matches. The CDR3 sequence: CACTGGDQPQHF. The CDR3, as DNA: TGTGCCTGTACAGGGGGCGATCAGCCCCAGCATTTT.

The chain joins TRBV19 to TRBJ1-5; D gene uncertain. The CDR3 has 14 residues. Germline V gene data show CDR1 as LNHDA and CDR2 as SQIVND (reference sequence). V lost 3 bases and J 7 bases, leaving 13 bases between the germline ends. The CDR3 reads CASSIKGSGQPQHF. The CDR3 nucleotides are TGTGCCAGTAGTATTAAGGGTAGCGGACAGCCCCAGCATTTT.